This T cell receptor (beta chain) stems from a study of OX40 agonist ivuxolimab in advanced cancers. The overall study: In this cohort, patients received ivuxolimab, an agonistic anti-OX40 (CD134) antibody. Head and neck, renal cell, melanoma or hepatocellular carcinoma were the cancers that dose-escalation patients had.

Patients were ineligible given autoimmune disease history or systemic immunosuppression. Per germline, CDR1 MDHEN and CDR2 SYDVKM. V lost 4 bases to trimming and J lost 9 bases; unmatched junction nucleotides: 8. The CDR3 sequence is 16 residues long. On this clone itself: Its target is not known.

Assay: immunoSEQ multiplex PCR; the TCRdb copy retains only in-frame clones and omits some. The sample holds more than 85,000 clones, about 92% seen once. Whole-study results and caveats: More expanded clones were found, on average, in CD8+ than in CD4+ T cells.

The source is an adult with an advanced solid tumor such as melanoma, head and neck, liver or kidney cancer. The sequencing here drew on CD4+ or CD8+ T cells sorted from blood, taken in a trial of the OX40 agonist ivuxolimab. The J gene is TRBJ2-3, the V gene TRBV28, with 15 bases identical to TRBD2. DNA for the CDR3: TGTGCCAGCAGTTCAGGACTAGCGGGAGGGCCAAGGACGCAGTATTTT. The encoded protein is CASSSGLAGGPRTQYF.